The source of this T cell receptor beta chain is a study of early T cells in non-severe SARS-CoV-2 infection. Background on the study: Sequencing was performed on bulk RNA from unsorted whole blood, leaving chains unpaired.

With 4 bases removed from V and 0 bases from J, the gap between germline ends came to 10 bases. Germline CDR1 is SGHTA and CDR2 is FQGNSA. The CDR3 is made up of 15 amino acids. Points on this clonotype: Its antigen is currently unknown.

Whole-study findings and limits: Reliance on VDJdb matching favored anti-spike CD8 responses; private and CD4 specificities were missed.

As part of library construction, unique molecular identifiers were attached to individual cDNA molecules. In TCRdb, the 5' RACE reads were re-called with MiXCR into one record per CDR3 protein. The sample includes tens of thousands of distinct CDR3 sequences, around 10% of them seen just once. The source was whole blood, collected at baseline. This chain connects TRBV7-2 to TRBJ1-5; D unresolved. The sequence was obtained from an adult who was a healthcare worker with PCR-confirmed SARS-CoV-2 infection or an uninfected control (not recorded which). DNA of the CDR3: TGTGCCAGCAGCTACCGGACGGGTAGCAATCAGCCCCAGCATTTT. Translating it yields CASSYRTGSNQPQHF.